The clone carrying this T cell receptor beta chain came up many times. V dropped 6 bases and J dropped 6 bases, with 12 bases sitting between them. This CDR3 comprises 11 residues. In germline, CDR1 is DFQATT, CDR2 SNEGSKA (reference sequence). Libraries used 2 million unsorted PBMCs kept frozen in RNAlater. The cDNA came from 5'RACE with 10-nucleotide random UMIs. TCRdb reprocessed the 5' RACE reads via MiXCR and lists one record per CDR3 protein. The table shows 45,000 to 60,000 distinct CDR3 sequences, with around 3.6% occurring only once. The data stem from a study of neurological immune-mediated disorders.

Specimen: PBMCs. The genes are TRBV20-1 and TRBJ2-7, with D possibly TRBD1 on 5 matching bases. The TCR was taken from a man younger than 45 with multiple sclerosis. CDR3 region: CSARIQGEQYF. CDR3 nucleotide sequence: TGCAGTGCACGTATTCAGGGCGAGCAGTACTTC.